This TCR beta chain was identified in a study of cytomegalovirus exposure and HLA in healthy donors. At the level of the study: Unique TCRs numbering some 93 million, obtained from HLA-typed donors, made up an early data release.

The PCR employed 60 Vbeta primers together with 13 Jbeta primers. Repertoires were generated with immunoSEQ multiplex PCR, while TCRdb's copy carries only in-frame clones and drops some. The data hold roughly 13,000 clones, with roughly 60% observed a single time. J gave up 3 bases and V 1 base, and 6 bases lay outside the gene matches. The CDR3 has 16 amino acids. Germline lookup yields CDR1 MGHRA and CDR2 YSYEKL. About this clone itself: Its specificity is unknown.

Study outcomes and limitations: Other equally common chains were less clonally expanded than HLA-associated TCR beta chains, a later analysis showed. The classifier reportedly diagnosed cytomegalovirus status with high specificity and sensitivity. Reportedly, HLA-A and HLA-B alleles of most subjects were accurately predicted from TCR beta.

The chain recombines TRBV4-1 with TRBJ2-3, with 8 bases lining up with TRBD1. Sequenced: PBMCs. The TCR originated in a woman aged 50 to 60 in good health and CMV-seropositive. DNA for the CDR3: TGCGCCAGCAGCCAAGCGGGAACAGGGGGGACAGATACGCAGTATTTT. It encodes CASSQAGTGGTDTQYF.